This T cell receptor beta chain was obtained from a study of blood T cells in healthy people across ages. This CDR3 has 16 amino acids. Per the germline V gene, CDR1 is SQVTM and CDR2 is ANQGSEA. V lost 7 bases, J lost 1 base, and 12 bases stayed unmatched. The use of a sample-barcoded 5' primer and a J-beta primer mix characterized a second PCR of about 7 to 12 cycles. Via MiXCR, TCRdb re-called the 5' RACE reads, giving one row per CDR3 protein. This repertoire shows roughly 680,000 distinct CDR3 sequences, 45% to 60% found once; its top ten account for approximately 13%. The specimen was blood. The TCR sequence derives from a woman aged 80 or over in good health. The chain couples TRBV29-1 to TRBJ2-1, with 8 bases that match TRBD2. The chain's CDR3 is CSALLGGGTSYNEQFF. The CDR3 region has the DNA TGCAGCGCCCTGCTGGGCGGGGGGACGTCCTACAATGAGCAGTTCTTC.